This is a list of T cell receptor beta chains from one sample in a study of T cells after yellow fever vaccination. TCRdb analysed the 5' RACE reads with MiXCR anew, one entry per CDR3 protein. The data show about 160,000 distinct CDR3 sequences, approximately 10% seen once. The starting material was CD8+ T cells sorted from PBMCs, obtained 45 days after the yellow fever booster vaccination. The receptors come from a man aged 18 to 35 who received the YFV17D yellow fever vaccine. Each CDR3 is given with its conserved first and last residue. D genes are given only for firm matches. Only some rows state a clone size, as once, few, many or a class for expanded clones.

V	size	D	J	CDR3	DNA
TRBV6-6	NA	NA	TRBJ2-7	CASRLDKPIYEQYF	TGTGCCAGCAGACTAGACAAGCCAATCTACGAGCAGTACTTC
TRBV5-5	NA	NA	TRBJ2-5	CASSLAQPGRETQYF	TGTGCCAGCAGCTTGGCGCAACCAGGGAGAGAGACCCAGTACTTC
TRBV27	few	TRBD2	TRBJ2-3	CASSLLTSGGAPADTQYF	TGTGCCAGCAGTTTATTGACTAGCGGGGGGGCTCCCGCAGATACGCAGTATTTT
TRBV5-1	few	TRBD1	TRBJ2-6	CASTSPGQGDAGANVLTF	TGCGCCAGCACCTCCCCGGGACAGGGTGATGCTGGGGCCAACGTCCTGACTTTC
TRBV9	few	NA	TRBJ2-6	CASSVGAVPLSGANVLTF	TGTGCCAGCAGCGTAGGGGCCGTCCCCCTCTCTGGGGCCAACGTCCTGACTTTC
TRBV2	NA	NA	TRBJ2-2	CASSENWRENTGELFF	TGTGCCAGCAGTGAAAACTGGCGGGAGAACACCGGGGAGCTGTTTTTT
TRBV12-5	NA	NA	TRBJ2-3	CASGLAPRGDTQYF	TGTGCTAGTGGTTTGGCGCCCAGAGGAGATACGCAGTATTTT
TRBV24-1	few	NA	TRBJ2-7	CATSPRAAGGYEQYF	TGTGCCACCAGTCCGAGGGCGGCAGGTGGCTACGAGCAGTACTTC
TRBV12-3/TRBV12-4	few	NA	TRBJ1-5	CASSRVRQPQHF	TGTGCCAGCAGCCGCGTTCGGCAGCCCCAGCATTTT
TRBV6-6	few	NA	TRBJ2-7	CASSYGGGKSYEQYF	TGTGCCAGCAGTTACGGGGGGGGCAAGTCCTACGAGCAGTACTTC
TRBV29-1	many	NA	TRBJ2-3	CSVESRSTDTQYF	TGCAGCGTTGAGAGCAGGAGCACAGATACGCAGTATTTT
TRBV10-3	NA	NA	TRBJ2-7	CAISSSGARSYEQYF	TGTGCCATCAGTAGCTCCGGGGCCCGGTCCTACGAGCAGTACTTC
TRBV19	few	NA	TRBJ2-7	CASSIAGAGSYEQYF	TGTGCCAGTAGTATTGCAGGGGCCGGCTCCTACGAGCAGTACTTC
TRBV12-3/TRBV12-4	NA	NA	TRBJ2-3	CASSLAGLQNF	TGTGCCAGCAGTTTAGCTGGACTACAAAATTTT
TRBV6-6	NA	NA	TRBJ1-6	CASSYGKRDSPLHF	TGTGCCAGCAGTTATGGGAAGAGGGATTCACCCCTCCACTTT
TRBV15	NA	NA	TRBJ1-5	CATSRGFGIDNQPQHF	TGTGCCACCAGCAGAGGGTTCGGGATCGACAATCAGCCCCAGCATTTT
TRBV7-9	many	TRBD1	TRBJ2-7	CATEPVAGGKTYEQYF	TGTGCCACTGAACCTGTAGCAGGGGGCAAAACCTACGAGCAGTACTTC
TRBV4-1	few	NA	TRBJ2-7	CASSQEIEGSEQYF	TGCGCCAGCAGCCAAGAAATAGAGGGATCCGAGCAGTACTTC
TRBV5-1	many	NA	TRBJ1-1	CASSLGGARNTEAFF	TGCGCCAGCAGCCTGGGAGGGGCGAGGAACACTGAAGCTTTCTTT
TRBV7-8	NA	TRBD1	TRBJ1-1	CASSRPTGAHMNTEAFF	TGTGCCAGCAGCAGGCCGACAGGGGCCCACATGAACACTGAAGCTTTCTTT
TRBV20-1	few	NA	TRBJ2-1	CSASRSSLASEQFF	TGCAGTGCTAGTCGGTCTAGCCTGGCCTCCGAGCAGTTCTTC
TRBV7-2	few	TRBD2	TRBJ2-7	CASSLAGGMIKNYEQYF	TGTGCCAGCAGCTTAGCGGGGGGGATGATTAAGAATTACGAGCAGTACTTC
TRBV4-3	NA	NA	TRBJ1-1	CASSQEGEAGLEAFF	TGCGCCAGCAGCCAAGAAGGCGAGGCTGGCCTTGAAGCTTTCTTT
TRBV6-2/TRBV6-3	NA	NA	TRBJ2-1	CATLQIGFNEQFF	TGTGCCACCTTACAGATTGGGTTCAATGAGCAGTTCTTC
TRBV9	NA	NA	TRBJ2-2	CASSTHRSTNTGELFF	TGTGCCAGCAGTACGCACCGCAGTACGAACACCGGGGAGCTGTTTTTT
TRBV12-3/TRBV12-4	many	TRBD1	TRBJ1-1	CASSLAGGDTEAFF	TGTGCCAGCAGTTTAGCAGGGGGCGACACTGAAGCTTTCTTT
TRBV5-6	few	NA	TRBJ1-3	CASSLVRESGNTIYF	TGTGCCAGCAGCTTAGTACGGGAATCTGGAAACACCATATATTTT
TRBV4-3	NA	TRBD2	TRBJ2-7	CASSHQRGGTYEQYF	TGCGCCAGCAGCCACCAGCGGGGGGGAACCTACGAGCAGTACTTC
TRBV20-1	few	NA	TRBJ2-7	CSARRTDSYEQYF	TGCAGTGCCCGTAGGACAGACTCCTACGAGCAGTACTTC
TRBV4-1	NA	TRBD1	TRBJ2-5	CASSQVRDSQETQYF	TGCGCCAGCAGCCAAGTCCGGGACAGCCAAGAGACCCAGTACTTC
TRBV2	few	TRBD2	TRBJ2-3	CASRISRDYVSAQYF	TGTGCCAGCAGGATCTCCCGGGACTACGTTAGTGCGCAGTATTTT
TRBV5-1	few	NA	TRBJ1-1	CASRTEEIGTEAFF	TGCGCCAGCAGAACGGAGGAGATTGGGACTGAAGCTTTCTTT
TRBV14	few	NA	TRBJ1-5	CASSQSNQPQHF	TGTGCCAGCAGCCAGTCTAATCAGCCCCAGCATTTT
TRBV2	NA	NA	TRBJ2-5	CASPGSSRETQYF	TGTGCCAGCCCAGGGAGCAGTAGAGAGACCCAGTACTTC
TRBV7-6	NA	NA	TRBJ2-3	CASSLYPAATDTQYF	TGTGCCAGCAGCTTATACCCAGCAGCAACAGATACGCAGTATTTT
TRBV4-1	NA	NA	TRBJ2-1	CASSPIRSIFYGANEQFF	TGCGCCAGCAGCCCTATCCGTTCAATTTTCTATGGGGCGAATGAGCAGTTCTTC
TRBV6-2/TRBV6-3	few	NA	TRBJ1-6	CASWGRGSYNSPLHF	TGTGCCAGCTGGGGCCGAGGGTCCTATAATTCACCCCTCCACTTT
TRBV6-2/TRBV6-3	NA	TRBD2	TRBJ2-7	CASSPRGAGGYEQYF	TGTGCCAGCAGTCCCCGCGGAGCGGGGGGATACGAGCAGTACTTC
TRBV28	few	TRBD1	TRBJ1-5	CASSTSGQGALREDFQPQHF	TGTGCCAGCAGTACCTCAGGACAGGGGGCGCTTCGTGAAGACTTTCAGCCCCAGCATTTT
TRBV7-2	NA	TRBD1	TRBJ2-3	CASSRDRNTDTQYF	TGTGCCAGCAGCCGGGACAGGAATACAGATACGCAGTATTTT
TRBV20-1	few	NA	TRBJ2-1	CSARDLEASNEQFF	TGCAGTGCCCGCGACTTAGAGGCTAGTAATGAGCAGTTCTTC
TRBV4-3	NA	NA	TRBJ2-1	CASSQDGVPEYNEQFF	TGCGCCAGCAGCCAAGATGGGGTGCCAGAGTACAATGAGCAGTTCTTC
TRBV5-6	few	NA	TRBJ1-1	CASTDLGMGTEAFF	TGTGCCAGCACAGACTTAGGGATGGGGACTGAAGCTTTCTTT
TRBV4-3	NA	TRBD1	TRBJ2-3	CASSPDRDRSDTQYF	TGCGCCAGCAGCCCGGATAGGGACAGGTCAGATACGCAGTATTTT
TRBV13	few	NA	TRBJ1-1	CASSFTQGTRPEAFF	TGTGCCAGCAGCTTCACCCAGGGGACTAGGCCTGAAGCTTTCTTT